This T cell receptor (beta chain) derives from a study of blood T cells in healthy people across ages. Looking at the study overall: Every two T cells gave about one barcoded beta molecule via template switching.

Study-level results: More naive CD4+ cells and higher diversity were found in long-lived than in aged donors. TCR beta diversity, measured per million T cells, fell in a roughly linear way with age.

A second PCR of 7 to 11 cycles used a sample-barcoded 5' primer and a J-beta primer mix. MiXCR, run by TCRdb on the 5' RACE reads, gives a single entry per CDR3 protein. Altogether about 1.1 million distinct CDR3 sequences are present, 35% to 40% being singletons, with the ten largest covering over 10%. This clonotype was picked up a small number of times. Its antigen is unknown. Germline values: CDR1 MDHEN, CDR2 SYDVKM. Unmatched junction bases numbered 2, after V lost 7 bases and J lost 4 bases. There are 13 residues in the CDR3. They isolated at least 6.5 million PBMCs from each sample. The clonotype was recovered from a man aged 18 to 30 in good health. The sequenced sample was blood. The chain couples TRBV28 to TRBJ1-2, with TRBD1 identical over 11 bases. As DNA, the CDR3 is TGTGCCAGCATAGGACAGGGGGCCTATGGCTACACCTTC. It specifies CASIGQGAYGYTF.